These T cell receptor beta chains were read from a single sample in a study of blood T cell repertoires in COVID-19. The repertoire was sequenced with immunoSEQ multiplex PCR; TCRdb's copy has only in-frame clones and lacks some. The sample consists of more than 20,000 clones, 75% to 90% of them appearing once. Sequences were obtained from peripheral blood. The receptors were gathered from a human donor in a cohort sampled during active COVID-19. CDR3s include the opening cysteine and the closing phenylalanine or tryptophan. D genes are given only for firm matches. A row's size may be missing; if present it is once, few, many or a size class.

NA | TRBJ2-5 | TRBD1 | TRBV5-1 | TGCGCCAGCAGCTTAGGGTACAGGGGGCAAGAGACCCAGTACTTC | CASSLGYRGQETQYF
NA | TRBJ2-7 | NA | TRBV3-1/TRBV3-2 | TGTGCCAGCAGCCAAGGAGTTCGCCTCGAGCAGTACTTC | CASSQGVRLEQYF
NA | TRBJ1-6 | TRBD1 | TRBV14 | TGTGCCAGCAGCCGCCCCAGGGGGCGTGATTCACCCCTCCACTTT | CASSRPRGRDSPLHF
NA | TRBJ1-1 | TRBD1 | TRBV6-5 | TGTGCCAGCAGTAAGGGACAGGCTCTGAACACTGAAGCTTTCTTT | CASSKGQALNTEAFF
NA | TRBJ1-6 | NA | TRBV5-6 | TGTGCCAGCAGCGTACAAGTCAATTCACCCCTCCACTTT | CASSVQVNSPLHF
NA | TRBJ2-3 | TRBD2 | TRBV3-1/TRBV3-2 | TGTGCCAGCAGCCAAGCAGGACTAGCGGGCACAGATACGCAGTATTTT | CASSQAGLAGTDTQYF
NA | TRBJ2-3 | TRBD1 | TRBV27 | TGTGCCAGCTCTTATGAGGACAGGGATACGCAGTATTTT | CASSYEDRDTQYF
NA | TRBJ2-7 | NA | TRBV5-3 | TGTGCCAGAAGCTTGTTTCAGGGGATTATGAACGAGCAGTACTTC | CARSLFQGIMNEQYF
NA | TRBJ1-4 | TRBD1 | TRBV27 | TGTGCCAGCAGTCCCCATGGACAGGGAGGGGATGAAAAACTGTTTTTT | CASSPHGQGGDEKLFF
few | TRBJ2-6 | TRBD1 | TRBV5-4 | TGTGCCAGCAGCTCGTGGGGACAGAGGCCTGGGGCCAACGTCCTGACTTTC | CASSSWGQRPGANVLTF
NA | TRBJ2-7 | NA | TRBV7-9 | TGTGCCAGCATCTCTCACCGGGACAACGAGCAGTACTTC | CASISHRDNEQYF
NA | TRBJ2-7 | TRBD2 | TRBV9 | TGTGCCAGCAGCGTAGAGACTAGCGGTCCCTACGAGCAGTACTTC | CASSVETSGPYEQYF
NA | TRBJ2-3 | TRBD1 | TRBV18 | TGTGCCAGCTCATCTGAGACAGGGACAGGGGATACGCAGTATTTT | CASSSETGTGDTQYF
NA | TRBJ2-1 | NA | TRBV29-1 | TGCAGCGCCGTGCCGGGGGGCTTCGCCTACAATGAGCAGTTCTTC | CSAVPGGFAYNEQFF
NA | TRBJ2-7 | TRBD2 | TRBV9 | TGTGCCAGCAGCGTAGATGGGAGGGTAAAAGAGCAGTACTTC | CASSVDGRVKEQYF
NA | TRBJ2-7 | NA | TRBV2 | TGTGCCACCAACCCCCTAACAGGGCCCTACGAGCAGTACTTC | CATNPLTGPYEQYF
few | TRBJ1-5 | NA | TRBV6-5 | TGTGCCAGCAGTTCCTTCAGGGATCAGCCCCAGCATTTT | CASSSFRDQPQHF
NA | TRBJ1-5 | NA | TRBV21-1 | TGTGCCAGCAGCAGCGCACAGGGGGCCGGTAGCAATCAGCCCCAGCATTTT | CASSSAQGAGSNQPQHF
NA | TRBJ1-5 | NA | TRBV10-3 | TGTGCCATCAGTGAGTCCCTGCTACAGGGTGGACAGCCCCAGCATTTT | CAISESLLQGGQPQHF
few | TRBJ1-2 | NA | TRBV19 | TGTGCCAGTAGGTCGGGGTCGGCTGACTATGGCTACACCTTC | CASRSGSADYGYTF
NA | TRBJ2-1 | TRBD2 | TRBV6-4 | TGTGCCAGCAGTGACCCCGGGACTAGCGGGAGGACCAACAATGAGCAGTTCTTC | CASSDPGTSGRTNNEQFF
once | TRBJ2-1 | TRBD1 | TRBV5-8 | TGTGCCAGCAGCTCAAGGGGACAGACTTACAATGAGCAGTTCTTC | CASSSRGQTYNEQFF
NA | TRBJ2-7 | TRBD2 | TRBV29-1 | TGCAGCGGTGGGACTAGCGGGGCGAGCTACGAGCAGTACTTC | CSGGTSGASYEQYF
few | TRBJ2-5 | NA | TRBV6-5 | TGTGCCAGCAGTTACAGGGGTTACCAAGAGACCCAGTACTTC | CASSYRGYQETQYF
NA | TRBJ1-2 | NA | TRBV7-9 | TGTGCCAGCAGCTTAGGGACAGCTAACTATGGCTACACCTTC | CASSLGTANYGYTF
NA | TRBJ1-2 | NA | TRBV5-1 | TGCGCCAGCAGCTTGGGGGGAGCCTATGGCTACACCTTC | CASSLGGAYGYTF
NA | TRBJ1-3 | TRBD1 | TRBV4-1 | TGCGCCAGCAGCCAACCGACAGGGCCCTTTGGAAACACCATATATTTT | CASSQPTGPFGNTIYF
once | TRBJ2-5 | TRBD1 | TRBV14 | TGTGCCAGCAGCCAAGGGGTCAGGGACAGCCAAGAGACCCAGTACTTC | CASSQGVRDSQETQYF
NA | TRBJ1-5 | NA | TRBV5-1 | TGCGCCAGCAGCTTGGGGGGAGCCAATCAGCCCCAGCATTTT | CASSLGGANQPQHF
NA | TRBJ1-5 | TRBD1 | TRBV6-6 | TGTGCCAGCAGTCGTCTCGGGCCTTCGGACAGGGGAGCTCAGCCCCAGCATTTT | CASSRLGPSDRGAQPQHF
NA | TRBJ2-1 | NA | TRBV29-1 | TGCAGCGTTGGTGAGAGGAATGAGCAGTTCTTC | CSVGERNEQFF
NA | TRBJ2-3 | NA | TRBV15 | TGTGCCACCAGCAGAGATTCGGGGGTCTCAGATACGCAGTATTTT | CATSRDSGVSDTQYF
once | TRBJ2-1 | NA | TRBV10-3 | TGTGCCATCAGTGGGACTGCAAGCTCCTACAATGAGCAGTTCTTC | CAISGTASSYNEQFF
NA | TRBJ2-7 | NA | TRBV25-1 | TGTGCCAGCAGTGAATATGGAGGGGCGAGGCACTTC | CASSEYGGARHF
NA | TRBJ2-1 | NA | TRBV7-2 | TGTGCCAGCAGCTTAAATCTTGAGCAGTTCTTC | CASSLNLEQFF
NA | TRBJ2-5 | NA | TRBV28 | TGTGCCAGCAGTTTACCCGCGGAGACCCAGTACTTC | CASSLPAETQYF
NA | TRBJ2-3 | TRBD2 | TRBV18 | TGTGCCAGCTCACCCATCGGCGGGGGAGACCGAGATACGCAGTATTTT | CASSPIGGGDRDTQYF
NA | TRBJ2-5 | TRBD1 | TRBV18 | TGTGCCAGCTCACCGTCCGGGACAGGGCGCCAAGAGACCCAGTACTTC | CASSPSGTGRQETQYF
once | TRBJ2-7 | NA | TRBV14 | TGTGCCAGCAGCCACCAGACAGGCTTTCGAACCGAGCAGTACTTC | CASSHQTGFRTEQYF
few | TRBJ1-6 | NA | TRBV2 | TGTGCCAGCAGGACGGGACTGCCTAATTCACCCCTCCACTTT | CASRTGLPNSPLHF
NA | TRBJ1-4 | TRBD1 | TRBV18 | TGTGCCAGCTCACGGACAGGGCCTAATGAAAAACTGTTTTTT | CASSRTGPNEKLFF
NA | TRBJ2-1 | TRBD1 | TRBV6-5 | TGTGCCAGCAAAGGACAGGGGGCCCACAATGAGCAGTTCTTC | CASKGQGAHNEQFF
few | TRBJ2-7 | NA | TRBV5-1 | TGCGCCAGCAGCGCGGGACTCTCCGGGCACGAGCAGTACTTC | CASSAGLSGHEQYF
NA | TRBJ1-1 | NA | TRBV7-9 | TGTGCCAGCAGCATTCAGGACGTGGGGAGTGCTGAAGCTTTCTTT | CASSIQDVGSAEAFF
NA | TRBJ1-1 | NA | TRBV6-5 | TGTGCCAGCAGTACCCCGACAGGGAACACTGAAGCTTTCTTT | CASSTPTGNTEAFF
NA | TRBJ2-2 | NA | TRBV6-5 | TGTGCCAGCAAGAAACAGGGCTACACCGGGGAGCTGTTTTTT | CASKKQGYTGELFF
NA | TRBJ1-4 | NA | TRBV18 | TGTGCCAGCTCACCACCGGGTAGGGGCAATGAAAAACTGTTTTTT | CASSPPGRGNEKLFF
NA | TRBJ2-7 | NA | TRBV29-1 | TGCAGCGTTGCTGCGGGATACGAGCAGTACTTC | CSVAAGYEQYF
few | TRBJ1-5 | NA | TRBV19 | TGTGCCAGTAGTATAAGGTTTTCGGCAGGGTTTCAGCCCCAGCATTTT | CASSIRFSAGFQPQHF
NA | TRBJ2-1 | NA | TRBV4-3 | TGCGCCAGCAGCCAAGATCGGGACAAATACAATGAGCAGTTCTTC | CASSQDRDKYNEQFF
NA | TRBJ1-2 | NA | TRBV7-2 | TGTGCCAGCAGTTTCGAGAACTATGGCTACACCTTC | CASSFENYGYTF
NA | TRBJ1-1 | NA | TRBV2 | TGTGCCAGCACCAGGCCGCAGGGGAACACTGAAGCTTTCTTT | CASTRPQGNTEAFF
once | TRBJ1-1 | NA | TRBV18 | TGTGCCAGCTCACCAGGGCAGTGGAACACTGAAGCTTTCTTT | CASSPGQWNTEAFF